This T cell receptor (beta chain) was found in a study of OX40 agonist ivuxolimab in advanced cancers. Study information: Participants could have had prior anti-PD-1, anti-PD-L1 or anti-CTLA-4 therapy, and less than 45% had some. Three partial responders included one hepatocellular carcinoma patient and two cutaneous melanoma patients.

V gave up 0 bases and J gave up 0 bases, with 9 bases separating them. The CDR3 spans 16 residues. Germline V gene sequence: CDR1 KGHSH, CDR2 LQKENI. Libraries were prepared by immunoSEQ multiplex PCR; TCRdb keeps only in-frame clonotypes and omits some of them. The sample consists of approximately 70,000 clones, 70% to 90% of them appearing once. The table lists this clone with a few counts. The chain combines TRBV18 with TRBJ2-4; D unclear. The source material was CD4+ or CD8+ T cells sorted from blood, sampled in a trial of the OX40 agonist ivuxolimab. The TCR comes from an adult with an advanced solid tumor such as melanoma, head and neck, liver or kidney cancer. The CDR3 DNA follows: TGTGCCAGCTCACCACCGGACGGAGTAGCCAAAAACATTCAGTACTTC. Translation gives CASSPPDGVAKNIQYF.